This TCR beta chain was sequenced during a study of T cell changes during pregnancy in multiple sclerosis. Germline CDR1 is SGHTA and CDR2 is FQGNSA. V was pared by 3 bases and J by 0 bases, with 11 bases of the junction left unmatched. CDR3 length equals 17 residues. The method was immunoSEQ multiplex PCR; TCRdb's version includes in-frame clones alone and lacks a portion of them. Among over 65,000 clones, about 91% were seen once, and the ten largest hold around 2%. The sequenced sample was peripheral blood, obtained in the first trimester of pregnancy. The origin of this receptor is a female donor in good health, enrolled as a control in a pregnancy study. The chain carries TRBV7-2 and TRBJ2-7, with TRBD1 matching 7 bases. In DNA, the CDR3 is TGTGCCAGCAGCTTCGGACCGGGACAGAGATCCTCCTACGAGCAGTACTTC. Protein: CASSFGPGQRSSYEQYF.